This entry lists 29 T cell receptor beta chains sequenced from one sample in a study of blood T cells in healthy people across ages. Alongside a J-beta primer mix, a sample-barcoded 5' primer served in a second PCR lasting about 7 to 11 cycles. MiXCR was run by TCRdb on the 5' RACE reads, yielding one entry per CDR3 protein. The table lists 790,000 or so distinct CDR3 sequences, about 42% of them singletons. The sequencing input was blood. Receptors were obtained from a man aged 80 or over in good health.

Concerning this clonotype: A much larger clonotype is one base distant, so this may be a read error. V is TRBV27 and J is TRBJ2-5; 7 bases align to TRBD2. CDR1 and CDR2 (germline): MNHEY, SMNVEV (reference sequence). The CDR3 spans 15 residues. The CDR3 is CAGSSAGASDLEQYF. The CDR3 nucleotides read TGTGCCGGCAGTTCGGCGGGAGCGTCGGATTTGGAGCAGTACTTC.

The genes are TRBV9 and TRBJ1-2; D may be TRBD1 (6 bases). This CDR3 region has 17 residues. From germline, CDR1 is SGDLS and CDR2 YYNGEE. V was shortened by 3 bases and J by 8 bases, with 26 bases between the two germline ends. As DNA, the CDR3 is TGTGCCAGCAGCGCTCTCCCTGGGGGCGGGCTGGTTGACGGCTACACCTTC. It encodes CASSALPGGGLVDGYTF.

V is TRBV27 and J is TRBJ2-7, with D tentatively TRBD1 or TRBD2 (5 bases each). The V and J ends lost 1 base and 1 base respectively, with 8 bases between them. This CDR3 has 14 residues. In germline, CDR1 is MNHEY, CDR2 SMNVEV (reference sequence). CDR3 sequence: CASSLWGSSYEQYF. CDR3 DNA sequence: TGTGCCAGCAGTTTATGGGGGAGTTCCTACGAGCAGTACTTC.

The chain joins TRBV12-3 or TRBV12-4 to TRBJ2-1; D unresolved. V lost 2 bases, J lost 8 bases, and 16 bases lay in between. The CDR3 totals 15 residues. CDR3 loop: CASSLLGYKNHEQFF. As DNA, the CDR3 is TGTGCCAGCAGTTTATTGGGCTATAAGAACCATGAGCAGTTCTTC.

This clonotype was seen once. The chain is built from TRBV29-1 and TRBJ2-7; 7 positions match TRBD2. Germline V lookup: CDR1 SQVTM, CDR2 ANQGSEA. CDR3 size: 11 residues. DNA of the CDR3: TGCAGTGGGGGGGAAGTTTACGAGCAGTACTTC. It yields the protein CSGGEVYEQYF.

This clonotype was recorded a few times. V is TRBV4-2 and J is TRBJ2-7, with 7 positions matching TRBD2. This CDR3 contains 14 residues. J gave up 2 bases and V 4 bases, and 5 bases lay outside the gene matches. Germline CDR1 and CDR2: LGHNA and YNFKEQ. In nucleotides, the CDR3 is TGTGCCAGCAGCCGCCCCGGGACTACCTACGAGCAGTACTTC. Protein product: CASSRPGTTYEQYF.

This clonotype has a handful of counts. The CDR3 sequence: CATSRDYGDGNYNEQFF. In DNA form, the CDR3 reads TGTGCCACCAGCAGAGATTACGGTGATGGGAACTACAATGAGCAGTTCTTC. V and J are TRBV15 and TRBJ2-1; D is unclear. Deletions cut 0 bases from V and 3 bases from J, with 15 bases between. This CDR3 contains 17 residues. CDR1 LNHNV and CDR2 YYDKDF come from the germline V gene (reference sequence).

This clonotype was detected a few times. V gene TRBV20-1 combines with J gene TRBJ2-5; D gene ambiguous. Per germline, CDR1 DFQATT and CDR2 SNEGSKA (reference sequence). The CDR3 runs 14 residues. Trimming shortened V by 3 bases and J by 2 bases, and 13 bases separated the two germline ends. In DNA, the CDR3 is TGCAGTGCTAGCAACCGACTTGTTCAAGAGACCCAGTACTTC. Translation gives CSASNRLVQETQYF.

The CDR3 sequence: CASSPPVERGNEQFF. The DNA for the CDR3 is TGTGCCAGCAGCCCTCCAGTAGAACGGGGCAATGAGCAGTTCTTC. The V gene is TRBV12-3 or TRBV12-4, the J gene TRBJ2-1; tentative D call: TRBD2 (5 bases). This CDR3 comprises 15 residues. The V end lost 6 bases, the J end lost 6 bases, and 18 bases lay between the germline ends.

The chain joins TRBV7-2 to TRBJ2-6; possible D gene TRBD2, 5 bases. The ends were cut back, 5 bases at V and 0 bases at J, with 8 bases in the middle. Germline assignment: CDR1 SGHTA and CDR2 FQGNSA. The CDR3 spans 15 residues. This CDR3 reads CASSRERSGANVLTF. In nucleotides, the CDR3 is TGTGCCAGCAGCCGGGAACGCTCTGGGGCCAACGTCCTGACTTTC.

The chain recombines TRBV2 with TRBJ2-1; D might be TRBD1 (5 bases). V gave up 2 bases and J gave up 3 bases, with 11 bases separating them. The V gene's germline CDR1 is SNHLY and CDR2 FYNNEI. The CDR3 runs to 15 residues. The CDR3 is CASSEFWTNYNEQFF. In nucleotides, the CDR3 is TGTGCCAGCAGTGAATTTTGGACAAACTACAATGAGCAGTTCTTC.

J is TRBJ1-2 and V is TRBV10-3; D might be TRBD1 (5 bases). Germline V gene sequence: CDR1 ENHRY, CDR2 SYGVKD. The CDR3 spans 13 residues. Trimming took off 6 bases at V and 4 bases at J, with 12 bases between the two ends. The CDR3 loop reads CAIRNRDGYGYTF. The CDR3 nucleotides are TGTGCCATCAGGAACCGGGACGGCTATGGCTACACCTTC.

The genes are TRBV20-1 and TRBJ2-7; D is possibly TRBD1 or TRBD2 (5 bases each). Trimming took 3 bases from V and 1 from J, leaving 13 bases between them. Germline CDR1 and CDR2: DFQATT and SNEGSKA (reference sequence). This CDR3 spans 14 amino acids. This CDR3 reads CSASHMGVSYEQYF. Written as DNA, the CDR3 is TGCAGTGCTAGTCACATGGGGGTATCCTACGAGCAGTACTTC.

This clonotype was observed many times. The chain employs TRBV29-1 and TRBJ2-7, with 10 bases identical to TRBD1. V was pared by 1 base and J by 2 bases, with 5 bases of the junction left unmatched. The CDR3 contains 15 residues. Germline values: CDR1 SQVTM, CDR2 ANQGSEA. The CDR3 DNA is TGCAGCGTTGAAGGAGTGGGGACAGGGGCCTACGAGCAGTACTTC. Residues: CSVEGVGTGAYEQYF.

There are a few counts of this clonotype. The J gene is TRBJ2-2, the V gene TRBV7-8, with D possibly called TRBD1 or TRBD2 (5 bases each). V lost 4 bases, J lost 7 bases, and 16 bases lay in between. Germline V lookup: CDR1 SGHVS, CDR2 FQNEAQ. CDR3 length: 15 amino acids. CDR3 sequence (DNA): TGTGCCAGCAGCTGGGACGGCGGGCGTGGCGGGGAGCTGTTTTTT. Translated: CASSWDGGRGGELFF.

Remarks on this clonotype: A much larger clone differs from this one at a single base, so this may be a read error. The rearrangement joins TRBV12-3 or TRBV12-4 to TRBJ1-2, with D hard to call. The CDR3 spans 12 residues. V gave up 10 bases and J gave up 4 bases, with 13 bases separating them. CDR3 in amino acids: CANGVVFYGYTF. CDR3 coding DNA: TGTGCCAACGGGGTCGTCTTCTATGGCTACACCTTC.

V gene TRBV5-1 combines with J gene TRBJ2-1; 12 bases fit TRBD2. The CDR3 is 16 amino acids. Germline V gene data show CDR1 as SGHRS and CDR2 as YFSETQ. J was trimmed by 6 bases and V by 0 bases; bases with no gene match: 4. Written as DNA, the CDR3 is TGCGCCAGCAGCTTGGGACTAGCGGGGGCCTCCAATGAGCAGTTCTTC. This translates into CASSLGLAGASNEQFF.

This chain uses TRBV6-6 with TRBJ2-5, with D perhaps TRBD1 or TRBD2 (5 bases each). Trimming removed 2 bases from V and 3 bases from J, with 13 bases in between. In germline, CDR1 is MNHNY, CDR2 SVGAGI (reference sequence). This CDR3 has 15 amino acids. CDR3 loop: CASSYGASGEETQYF. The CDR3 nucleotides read TGTGCCAGCAGTTACGGGGCCAGCGGAGAAGAGACCCAGTACTTC.

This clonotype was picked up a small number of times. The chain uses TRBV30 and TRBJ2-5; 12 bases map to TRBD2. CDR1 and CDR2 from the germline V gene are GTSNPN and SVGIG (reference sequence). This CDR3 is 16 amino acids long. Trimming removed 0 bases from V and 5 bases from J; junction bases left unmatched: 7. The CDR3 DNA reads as TGTGCCTGGAGTGTACGATCTAGCGGGAGGGGGGAGACCCAGTACTTC. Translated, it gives CAWSVRSSGRGETQYF.

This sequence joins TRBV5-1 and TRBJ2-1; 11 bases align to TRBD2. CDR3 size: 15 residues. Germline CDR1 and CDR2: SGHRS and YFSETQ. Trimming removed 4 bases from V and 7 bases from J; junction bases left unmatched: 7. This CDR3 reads CASSPLAGVRNEQFF. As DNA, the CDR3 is TGCGCCAGCAGCCCACTAGCGGGAGTCCGGAATGAGCAGTTCTTC.

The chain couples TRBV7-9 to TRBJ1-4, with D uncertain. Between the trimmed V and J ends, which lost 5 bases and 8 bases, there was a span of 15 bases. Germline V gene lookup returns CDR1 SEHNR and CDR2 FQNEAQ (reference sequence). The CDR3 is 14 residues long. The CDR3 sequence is CASSAGVLSEKLFF. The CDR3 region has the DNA TGTGCCAGCAGCGCCGGGGTTTTGAGCGAAAAACTGTTTTTT.

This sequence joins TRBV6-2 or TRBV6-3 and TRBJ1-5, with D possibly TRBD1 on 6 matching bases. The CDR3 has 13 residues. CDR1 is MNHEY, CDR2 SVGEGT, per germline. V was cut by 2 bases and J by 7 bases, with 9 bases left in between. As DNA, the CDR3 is TGTGCCAGCAGTTACAGAGGGGGGCAGCCCCAGCATTTT. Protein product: CASSYRGGQPQHF.

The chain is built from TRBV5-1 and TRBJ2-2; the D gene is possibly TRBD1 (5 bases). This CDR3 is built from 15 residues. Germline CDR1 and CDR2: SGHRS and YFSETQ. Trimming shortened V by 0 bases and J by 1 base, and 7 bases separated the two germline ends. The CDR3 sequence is CASSLGTKNTGELFF. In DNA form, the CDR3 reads TGCGCCAGCAGCTTGGGGACAAAGAACACCGGGGAGCTGTTTTTT.

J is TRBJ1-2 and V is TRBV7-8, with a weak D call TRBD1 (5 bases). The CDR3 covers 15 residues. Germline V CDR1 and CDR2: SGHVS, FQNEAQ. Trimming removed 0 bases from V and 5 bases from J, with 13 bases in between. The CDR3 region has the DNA TGTGCCAGCAGCTTAGCGAGGGACGTAGGGTATGGCTACACCTTC. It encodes CASSLARDVGYGYTF.

CDR3 protein: CASSSDAGGYEQYF. As DNA, the CDR3 is TGTGCCAGCAGCTCGGACGCTGGGGGCTACGAGCAGTACTTC. This chain links TRBV7-2 with TRBJ2-7; either TRBD1 or TRBD2 may fit D (5 bases each). The CDR3 consists of 14 residues. The V gene lost 4 bases and the J gene lost 3 bases, with 13 bases spanning the gap. Germline lookup yields CDR1 SGHTA and CDR2 FQGNSA.

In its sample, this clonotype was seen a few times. The DNA for the CDR3 is TGTGCCAGCAGCGTAGCTGGGGGGCGGAACGAGCAGTACTTC. This sequence encodes CASSVAGGRNEQYF. The chain recombines TRBV9 with TRBJ2-7; D possibly matches TRBD1 or TRBD2 (6 bases each). The CDR3 loop spans 14 amino acids. V lost 0 bases and J lost 5, with 12 bases in between. The germline gives CDR1 SGDLS, CDR2 YYNGEE.

CDR3 DNA sequence: TGTGCCAGCAGCTTAGTAGCGGGAGTACCGAGGGACAATGAGCAGTACTTC. It codes for CASSLVAGVPRDNEQYF. This chain connects TRBV11-3 to TRBJ2-7; the match to TRBD2 covers 9 bases. Germline loops: CDR1 SGHNT, CDR2 YENEEA. This CDR3 region has 17 residues. V shed 1 base and J 7 bases; nucleotides not matched to a gene: 14. Full variable domain (missing parts from reference TRBV11-3 and TRBJ2-7): EAGVVQSPRYKIIEKKQPVAFWCNPISGHNTLYWYLQNLGQGPELLIRYENEEAVDDSQLPKDRFSAERLKGVDSTLKIQPAELGDSAVYLCASSLVAGVPRDNEQYFGPGTRLTVT.

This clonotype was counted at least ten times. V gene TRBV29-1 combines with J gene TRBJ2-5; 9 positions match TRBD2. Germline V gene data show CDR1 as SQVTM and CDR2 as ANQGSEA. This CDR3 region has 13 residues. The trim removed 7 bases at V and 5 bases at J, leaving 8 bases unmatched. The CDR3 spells CSASGTSIETQYF. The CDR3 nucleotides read TGCAGCGCCTCCGGGACTAGCATTGAGACCCAGTACTTC.

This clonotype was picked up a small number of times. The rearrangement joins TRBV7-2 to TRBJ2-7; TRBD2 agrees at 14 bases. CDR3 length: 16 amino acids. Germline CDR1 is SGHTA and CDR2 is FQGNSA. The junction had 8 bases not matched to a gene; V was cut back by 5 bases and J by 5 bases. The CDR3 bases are TGTGCCAGCAGCCGAGAAGGGACTAGCGGGAGTAACGAGCAGTACTTC. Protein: CASSREGTSGSNEQYF. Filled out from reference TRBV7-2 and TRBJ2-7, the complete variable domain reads GAGVSQSPSNKVTEKGKDVELRCDPISGHTALYWYRQSLGQGLEFLIYFQGNSAPDKSGLPSDRFSAERTGGSVSTLTIQRTQQEDSAVYLCASSREGTSGSNEQYFGPGTRLTVT.